The 9 T cell receptor beta chains below come from one sample, sequenced in a study of CD8+CD57+ T cells in acquired aplastic anemia. Genomic DNA, the template, was used for profiling of the TCR beta VDJ and CDR3. One entry per CDR3 protein, called by TCRdb with MiXCR from the reads. The repertoire has 95,000 to 150,000 distinct CDR3 sequences, 45% to 60% of them found once; the top ten carry roughly 29%. CD8+CD57+ cell expansion had been shown by flow cytometry in patients chosen for sequencing. Material: sorted CD4+, CD8+, or CD8+CD57+ T cells (not recorded which) from PBMCs. The receptors were sampled from a human donor with aplastic anemia.

This clonotype was detected ten times or more. The V and J genes are TRBV9 and TRBJ1-1; TRBD1 aligns across 9 bases. Unmatched junction bases numbered 6, after V lost 3 bases and J lost 3 bases. Germline V CDR1 and CDR2: SGDLS, YYNGEE. This CDR3 comprises 15 residues. CDR3 coding DNA: TGTGCCAGCAGCGAGAGTGGACAGGGGTACACTGAAGCTTTCTTT. Translating it yields CASSESGQGYTEAFF.

The genes are TRBV24-1 and TRBJ1-2; no firm D call. CDR3 size: 14 residues. Trimming removed 2 bases at V and 3 bases at J, with 9 bases between. The germline CDR1 and CDR2 sequences are KGHDR and SFDVKD. The CDR3 bases are TGTGCCACCAGTGATTATGGGCTTGACTATGGCTACACCTTC. Its translation is CATSDYGLDYGYTF.

The count of this clonotype is one. J is TRBJ2-3 and V is TRBV10-3, with 9 nucleotides matching TRBD2. The CDR3 sequence is 16 residues long. Germline-derived CDR1 and CDR2 are ENHRY and SYGVKD. V trimming: 10 bases; J trimming: 2 bases; junction bases outside the gene matches: 13. The chain's CDR3 is CATSEAGGSATDTQYF. The CDR3 bases are TGTGCCACCTCGGAAGCGGGGGGTTCCGCCACAGATACGCAGTATTTT.

The chain couples TRBV19 to TRBJ2-7; a weak D match, TRBD2 (6 bases). Germline loops: CDR1 LNHDA, CDR2 SQIVND (reference sequence). Trimming removed 6 bases from V and 0 bases from J, with 15 bases in between. The CDR3 sequence is 15 residues long. The CDR3 loop is CASSVSGRYSYEQYF. The CDR3 bases are TGTGCCAGTAGCGTAAGTGGGAGGTACTCCTACGAGCAGTACTTC.

The CDR3, as DNA: TGTGCCAGCAGTGATTTAAGCCGCGAGCAGTACTTC. Its translation: CASSDLSREQYF. The V gene is TRBV7-9, the J gene TRBJ2-7; no reliable D call. This CDR3 contains 12 residues. The V gene lost 6 bases and the J gene lost 6 bases, with 12 bases spanning the gap. Germline loops: CDR1 SEHNR, CDR2 FQNEAQ (reference sequence).

The CDR3: CAIGTREYNEQFF. The CDR3 DNA reads as TGTGCCATCGGAACTAGGGAGTACAATGAGCAGTTCTTC. The chain couples TRBV10-3 to TRBJ2-1; weak D call: TRBD2 (5 bases). CDR1 and CDR2 (germline): ENHRY, SYGVKD. Between the trimmed V and J ends, which lost 8 bases and 4 bases, there was a span of 12 bases. The CDR3 has 13 amino acids.

The chain is built from TRBV12-3 or TRBV12-4 and TRBJ1-2, with D unresolved. The V gene lost 10 bases and the J gene lost 6 bases, with 12 bases spanning the gap. The CDR3 runs to 11 residues. The CDR3 region has the DNA TGTGCCACCACGTCCGGGGATGGCTACACCTTC. This translates into CATTSGDGYTF.

This clonotype was seen more than once but under ten times. The chain carries TRBV29-1 and TRBJ1-6, with 8 positions matching TRBD1. The CDR3 has 14 residues. The germline V gene has CDR1 SQVTM and CDR2 ANQGSEA. The V gene end was trimmed by 4 bases and the J gene end by 9 bases; junction bases not matched to a gene: 8. The CDR3 sequence is CSVGEAGGGSPLHF. DNA of the CDR3: TGCAGCGTTGGAGAAGCAGGGGGCGGTTCACCCCTCCACTTT.

The rearrangement joins TRBV2 to TRBJ2-5; TRBD2 matches at 7 bases. The V segment lost 5 bases and the J segment 4 bases; nucleotides outside the gene matches: 7. Germline values: CDR1 SNHLY, CDR2 FYNNEI. This CDR3 spans 14 amino acids. CDR3: CASSFQGGVETQYF. The DNA for the CDR3 is TGTGCCAGCAGTTTCCAGGGAGGGGTAGAGACCCAGTACTTC.